This T cell receptor beta chain derives from a study of T cells expressing NK-cell markers. The CDR3 loop spans 15 amino acids. CDR1 and CDR2 from the germline V gene are SQVTM and ANQGSEA. Whole-study findings and limits: In a few donors, these clonotypes also led the CD3+CD56-NKG2C+ fraction.

TCRdb reprocessed the 5' RACE reads, keeping one entry per CDR3 protein, no DNA. This table holds some 500,000 distinct CDR3 sequences. To note about this clonotype: Its antigen is currently unknown.

This sequence originates from a woman aged 45-59 years in good health. The sequencing sample was made of blood T cells: a sorted CD56 or NKG2C T cell subset, CD4+ or CD8+ T cells, or bulk PBMC T cells (not recorded which). The V call is TRBV29-1, the J call TRBJ2-2; without DNA, the TCRdb call of TRBD2 cannot be checked. CDR3 residues: CSGTTSGTNTGELFF.